The 27 T cell receptor beta chains in this list originate from one sample, sequenced in a study of blood T cell repertoires in COVID-19. Sequencing was performed with immunoSEQ multiplex PCR; in TCRdb, only in-frame clones are kept and a portion is missing. The sample carries about 300,000 clones, 85% to 90% recorded once. The material sequenced was PBMCs or T cells enriched from blood (not recorded which). The receptors were gathered from a man under 40 who had recovered from COVID-19.

The chain is built from TRBV4-1 and TRBJ1-2; TRBD1 might be the D (6 bases). The ends were cut back, 4 bases at V and 4 bases at J, with 19 bases in the middle. Germline assignment: CDR1 MGHRA and CDR2 YSYEKL. The CDR3 extends over 16 amino acids. For the CDR3, the DNA is TGCGCCAGCAGCCGATCCGGGGGGCAGATTATCTATGGCTACACCTTC. The encoded protein is CASSRSGGQIIYGYTF.

The chain recombines TRBV29-1 with TRBJ2-1; 10 bases align to TRBD1. Germline V gene sequence: CDR1 SQVTM, CDR2 ANQGSEA. The V segment lost 8 bases and the J segment 4 bases; nucleotides outside the gene matches: 8. The CDR3 is 14 amino acids. The CDR3 region is CSQGGQGTYNEQFF. The CDR3 coding sequence is TGCAGCCAAGGGGGACAGGGGACTTACAATGAGCAGTTCTTC.

This chain joins TRBV6-4 and TRBJ2-2; 7 positions agree with TRBD1. The length of the CDR3 is 14 residues. Germline-derived CDR1 and CDR2 are MRHNA and SNTAGT. Unmatched junction bases numbered 3, after V lost 5 bases and J lost 3 bases. Here the CDR3 reads CASSSGTDTGELFF. The CDR3 bases are TGTGCCAGCAGTTCCGGGACAGACACCGGGGAGCTGTTTTTT.

The DNA of the CDR3 is TGTGCCAGCAGCTTGAGCGGGGCGGAGAACACTGAAGCTTTCTTT. It specifies CASSLSGAENTEAFF. J is TRBJ1-1 and V is TRBV5-6; tentatively, D is TRBD1 (5 bases). Germline V CDR1 and CDR2: SGHDT, YYEEEE. Trimming took 1 base from V and 1 from J, leaving 11 bases between them. The CDR3 covers 15 residues.

V and J are TRBV7-2 and TRBJ2-7; 8 nucleotides line up with TRBD2. The ends lost 3 bases at V and 3 bases at J; junction bases unmatched: 7. This CDR3 spans 15 amino acids. Germline V CDR1 and CDR2: SGHTA, FQGNSA. The chain's CDR3 is CASSFTGGQGYEQYF. The CDR3 bases are TGTGCCAGCAGCTTTACGGGGGGGCAGGGCTACGAGCAGTACTTC.

V and J are TRBV29-1 and TRBJ1-4, with D possibly TRBD1 on 5 matching bases. Deletions cut 4 bases from V and 4 bases from J, with 16 bases between. The CDR3 covers 15 residues. Germline V CDR1 and CDR2: SQVTM, ANQGSEA. The CDR3 sequence is CSVGEDSRVNEKLFF. CDR3 coding DNA: TGCAGCGTTGGGGAGGATTCCAGGGTTAATGAAAAACTGTTTTTT.

This clone was seen a few times. The V gene is TRBV11-3, the J gene TRBJ1-3, with D uncertain. Trimming cost V 0 bases and J 0 bases, with 6 bases left between them. This CDR3 has 15 amino acids. In germline, CDR1 is SGHNT, CDR2 YENEEA. The CDR3 loop is CASSLESGSGNTIYF. The CDR3 coding sequence is TGTGCCAGCAGCTTAGAATCAGGCTCTGGAAACACCATATATTTT. The whole variable domain, filled in from reference TRBV11-3 and TRBJ1-3, reads EAGVVQSPRYKIIEKKQPVAFWCNPISGHNTLYWYLQNLGQGPELLIRYENEEAVDDSQLPKDRFSAERLKGVDSTLKIQPAELGDSAVYLCASSLESGSGNTIYFGEGSWLTVV.

The chain employs TRBV7-9 and TRBJ1-5; no clear D. The CDR3 loop spans 17 amino acids. CDR1 is SEHNR, CDR2 FQNEAQ, per germline (reference sequence). The V end lost 9 bases, the J end lost 0 bases, and 21 bases lay between the germline ends. In nucleotides, the CDR3 is TGTGCCAGGACTAGTCACAGACCACACTATAGCAATCAGCCCCAGCATTTT. Its protein product is CARTSHRPHYSNQPQHF. The full variable domain, its missing parts supplied by reference TRBV7-9 and TRBJ1-5, is DTGVSQNPRHKITKRGQNVTFRCDPISEHNRLYWYRQTLGQGPEFLTYFQNEAQLEKSRLLSDRFSAERPKGSFSTLEIQRTEQGDSAMYLCARTSHRPHYSNQPQHFGDGTRLSIL.

The chain links TRBV27 to TRBJ2-2; D is perhaps TRBD2 (5 bases). The CDR3 extends over 16 amino acids. Germline CDR1 MNHEY, CDR2 SMNVEV (reference sequence). V lost 2 bases and J 7 bases, leaving 17 bases between the germline ends. The CDR3, as DNA: TGTGCCAGCAGTTTAGGAGCGGATCCGAGAGGCGGGGAGCTGTTTTTT. It encodes CASSLGADPRGGELFF.

The gene calls are TRBV6-4 and TRBJ1-2, with TRBD1 identical over 8 bases. V lost 0 bases and J lost 6; bases outside the gene matches: 12. Germline V gene sequence: CDR1 MRHNA, CDR2 SNTAGT. The CDR3 is 17 residues long. The CDR3 is CASSDSIPGTGNNGYTF. The CDR3 nucleotides are TGTGCCAGCAGTGACTCGATCCCGGGGACAGGAAACAATGGCTACACCTTC.

The chain employs TRBV9 and TRBJ2-1, with 11 bases aligning to TRBD1. In germline, CDR1 is SGDLS, CDR2 YYNGEE. This CDR3 is built from 16 residues. Germline trimming cut 3 bases from V and 8 bases from J; bases unmatched to any gene: 10. The CDR3 nucleotides are TGTGCCAGCAGCGGTACCGGGACAGGGGGATCTGATGAGCAGTTCTTC. Its translation is CASSGTGTGGSDEQFF.

This clone was detected once. The chain employs TRBV30 and TRBJ1-6, with a possible D match to TRBD1 (6 bases). Germline CDR1 GTSNPN, CDR2 SVGIG (reference sequence). This CDR3 has 13 residues. V lost 0 bases to trimming and J lost 11 bases, with 11 bases between them. CDR3 amino acids: CAWSVQGDAPLHF. The CDR3 coding sequence is TGTGCCTGGAGTGTACAGGGTGACGCACCCCTCCACTTT.

J is TRBJ2-5 and V is TRBV29-1, with D tentatively TRBD2 (6 bases). Per germline, CDR1 SQVTM and CDR2 ANQGSEA. Deletions cut 4 bases from V and 5 bases from J, with 14 bases between. This CDR3 has 13 amino acids. CDR3 sequence reads: CSVARGYRETQYF. The CDR3 nucleotides read TGCAGCGTTGCCCGGGGGTACCGGGAGACCCAGTACTTC.

V is TRBV19 and J is TRBJ1-1, with TRBD1 matching over 7 bases. The V gene's germline CDR1 is LNHDA and CDR2 SQIVND (reference sequence). The length of the CDR3 is 13 residues. Unmatched junction bases numbered 8, after V lost 9 bases and J lost 4 bases. The CDR3 nucleotides are TGTGCCAGCAAGGGGACAGTCGGCACTGAAGCTTTCTTT. Its protein is CASKGTVGTEAFF.

This clone appeared a few times. V is TRBV19 and J is TRBJ1-3; D might be TRBD1 (5 bases). The V gene's germline CDR1 is LNHDA and CDR2 SQIVND (reference sequence). This CDR3 contains 16 residues. The germline V and J ends were trimmed by 7 bases and 0 bases, with 16 bases remaining between them. CDR3 region: CASTPPKGLSGNTIYF. The DNA of the CDR3 is TGTGCCAGTACCCCCCCCAAGGGACTCTCTGGAAACACCATATATTTT.

This clone was counted a single time. CDR3 DNA sequence: TGTGCCAGCAATGGGCACATGCACTACACCTTC. Amino acids: CASNGHMHYTF. J is TRBJ1-2 and V is TRBV28; no clear D. Trimming left V 7 bases short and J 10 bases short, with 13 bases between. Germline V gives CDR1 MDHEN, CDR2 SYDVKM. The CDR3 extends over 11 amino acids.

The genes are TRBV4-1 and TRBJ1-2; D gene unclear. The CDR3 consists of 16 residues. CDR1 is MGHRA, CDR2 YSYEKL, per germline. V gave up 1 base and J gave up 4 bases, with 16 bases separating them. The CDR3 coding sequence is TGCGCCAGCAGCCAAGTTGGGCCTGCCCCGGTCTATGGCTACACCTTC. Protein: CASSQVGPAPVYGYTF.

The gene calls are TRBV11-2 and TRBJ2-5, with 9 nucleotides matching TRBD2. The CDR3 has 14 amino acids. Per germline, CDR1 SGHAT and CDR2 FQNNGV. The ends lost 8 bases at V and 3 bases at J; junction bases unmatched: 7. CDR3 in DNA: TGTGCCAGCCGGCGGGGGGGCGGGGAAGAGACCCAGTACTTC. Protein product: CASRRGGGEETQYF.

This chain joins TRBV28 and TRBJ1-5; 7 bases line up with TRBD1. This CDR3 has 16 amino acids. Germline CDR1 reads MDHEN; CDR2 reads SYDVKM. V lost 3 bases and J lost 0; bases outside the gene matches: 5. DNA of the CDR3: TGTGCCAGCAGTTTCCCGACAGGGAGTAGCAATCAGCCCCAGCATTTT. This sequence encodes CASSFPTGSSNQPQHF.

The chain couples TRBV7-8 to TRBJ2-5; 11 nucleotides match TRBD2. Germline values: CDR1 SGHVS, CDR2 FQNEAQ. V lost 3 bases and J lost 0; bases outside the gene matches: 6. The CDR3 is 17 residues long. CDR3 bases: TGTGCCAGCAGCTTTAGGCTAGCGGGGGGTTACCAAGAGACCCAGTACTTC. It yields the protein CASSFRLAGGYQETQYF.

This sequence joins TRBV5-1 and TRBJ2-7, with D perhaps TRBD2 (6 bases). Germline V gene lookup returns CDR1 SGHRS and CDR2 YFSETQ. This CDR3 is built from 14 residues. Deletions cut 1 base from V and 3 bases from J, with 11 bases between. The CDR3 DNA reads as TGCGCCAGCAGCTTGCGTCAGGAGGGCTACGAGCAGTACTTC. Amino acids: CASSLRQEGYEQYF.

The J gene is TRBJ2-7, the V gene TRBV6-1, with D uncertain. This CDR3 comprises 11 residues. Trimming left V 2 bases short and J 4 bases short, with 3 bases between. Germline CDR1 is MNHNS and CDR2 is SASEGT. As DNA, the CDR3 is TGTGCCAGCAGTGAACCGTACGAGCAGTACTTC. Protein product: CASSEPYEQYF.

For the CDR3, the DNA is TGTGCCAGCAGGACAGTCTATGGCTACACCTTC. Its protein is CASRTVYGYTF. The chain uses TRBV27 and TRBJ1-2; D is perhaps TRBD1 (5 bases). There are 11 residues in the CDR3. CDR1 MNHEY and CDR2 SMNVEV come from the germline V gene (reference sequence). V gave up 6 bases and J gave up 4 bases, with 6 bases separating them.

V and J are TRBV4-1 and TRBJ2-3, with 10 positions matching TRBD2. Germline V gene data show CDR1 as MGHRA and CDR2 as YSYEKL. The CDR3 loop spans 18 amino acids. After removal of 0 bases from V and 0 bases from J, the junction contained 6 bases not matched to a gene. The CDR3 is CASSQDSGGLSSTDTQYF. CDR3 sequence (DNA): TGCGCCAGCAGCCAAGATAGCGGGGGGCTCTCTAGCACAGATACGCAGTATTTT.

This clone was observed a few times. V is TRBV19 and J is TRBJ1-2, with TRBD1 matching 11 bases. Trimming at V came to 3 bases and at J to 3 bases, leaving 6 bases not matched to a gene. The germline CDR1 and CDR2 sequences are LNHDA and SQIVND (reference sequence). CDR3 length equals 16 residues. CDR3 DNA sequence: TGTGCCAGTAGTATTTATGGACAGGGGGCTGACTATGGCTACACCTTC. As protein: CASSIYGQGADYGYTF. The whole variable domain, remainder taken from reference TRBV19 and TRBJ1-2, is DGGITQSPKYLFRKEGQNVTLSCEQNLNHDAMYWYRQDPGQGLRLIYYSQIVNDFQKGDIAEGYSVSREKKESFPLTVTSAQKNPTAFYLCASSIYGQGADYGYTFGSGTRLTVV.

The V and J genes are TRBV27 and TRBJ1-2; 7 nucleotides agree with TRBD1. This CDR3 spans 13 amino acids. V was clipped by 6 bases and J by 3 bases; unmatched bases: 4. Germline V lookup: CDR1 MNHEY, CDR2 SMNVEV (reference sequence). Here the CDR3 reads CASSLQGYYGYTF. The CDR3 DNA sequence: TGTGCCAGCAGCCTACAGGGGTACTATGGCTACACCTTC.

The CDR3 DNA follows: TGCGCCAGCAGCCTACCGGGGGGCACCGGGGAGCTGTTTTTT. Its protein product is CASSLPGGTGELFF. The chain recombines TRBV5-1 with TRBJ2-2, with 7 bases matching TRBD2. Germline CDR1 and CDR2: SGHRS and YFSETQ. The CDR3 covers 14 residues. J lost 4 bases, V lost 4 bases, and 4 bases had no gene match.